This T cell receptor beta chain is drawn from a study of cytomegalovirus exposure and HLA in healthy donors. Across the whole study: Earlier sequencing of about 179 million T cells yielded nearly 120 million unique TCR beta sequences.

It was with 60 Vbeta and 13 Jbeta primers that the PCR ran. The table came from immunoSEQ multiplex PCR; TCRdb's copy has only in-frame clones and leaves some out. In the table there are 150,000 to 160,000 clones, roughly 77% of which are singletons. Whole-study findings and limits: Accounts indicate the classifier identified cytomegalovirus status with strong specificity and sensitivity. Further analysis, carried out later, found HLA-associated TCR beta chains more clonally expanded than equally common other chains. In a later analysis, TCR beta V- and J-gene trimming showed a link to a missense DCLRE1C variant.

About this clone: The target antigen is unknown.

Sequencing used PBMCs. This clonotype was obtained from a man aged 25 to 40 in good health and CMV-seropositive.

In nucleotides, the CDR3 is TGTGCCAGCAGTCGGACTACAGGGGGCTCCTACGAGCAGTACTTC. Translating gives CASSRTTGGSYEQYF. The rearrangement uses TRBV28 and TRBJ2-7; 8 bases line up with TRBD1. The ends lost 5 bases at V and 0 bases at J; junction bases unmatched: 6. There are 15 residues in the CDR3. In germline, CDR1 is MDHEN, CDR2 SYDVKM.